Listed below are T cell receptor beta chains from one sample, sequenced in a study of OX40 agonist ivuxolimab in advanced cancers. Here immunoSEQ multiplex PCR was the method, and the copy in TCRdb shows in-frame clones only, minus some. In the table there are around 45,000 clones, 88% of which are singletons. The sequenced sample was CD4+ or CD8+ T cells sorted from blood, obtained in a trial of the OX40 agonist ivuxolimab. These receptors were collected from an adult with an advanced solid tumor such as melanoma, head and neck, liver or kidney cancer. The CDR3 runs from the conserved cysteine through the conserved F or W. The D gene is left open where the match is weak. Not all rows give a size; the values are once, few, many and, for expanded clones, a class.

>NA|TRBV7-2|TRBJ1-3|NA
TGTGCCAGCAGCCAGACACGTTACTCTGGAAACACCATATATTTT
CASSQTRYSGNTIYF
>NA|TRBV30|TRBJ2-3|NA
TGTGCCTGGAGCGTCGGCGCGGATACGCAGTATTTT
CAWSVGADTQYF
>few|TRBV6-1|TRBJ2-2|NA
TGTGCCAGCACGGCCCCTAGCACCGGGGAGCTGTTTTTT
CASTAPSTGELFF
>NA|TRBV5-5|TRBJ1-4|TRBD1
TGTGCCAGCAGCCAGACAGGGCTGAATGAAAAACTGTTTTTT
CASSQTGLNEKLFF
>few|TRBV6-5|TRBJ2-1|NA
TGTGCCAGCAGTTCAGGAAGCTCCTACAATGAGCAGTTCTTC
CASSSGSSYNEQFF
>NA|TRBV7-9|TRBJ1-4|NA
TGTGCCAGCAGCTCCCCGGAGGGGCTCGCAACTAATGAAAAACTGTTTTTT
CASSSPEGLATNEKLFF
>once|TRBV27|TRBJ1-5|NA
TGTGCCAGCAGTTTTCAGGGGTATAGCAATCAGCCCCAGCATTTT
CASSFQGYSNQPQHF
>NA|TRBV9|TRBJ1-4|TRBD1
TGTGCCAGCAGCCCCCGGGACAGGCCTAATGAAAAACTGTTTTTT
CASSPRDRPNEKLFF
>once|TRBV21-1|TRBJ2-7|NA
TGTGCCAGCAGCAAGGCGGGGCAAGACTACGAGCAGTACTTC
CASSKAGQDYEQYF
>medium-sized|TRBV19|TRBJ2-3|TRBD2
TGTGCCGCAGCTGGCGGGAGTGGTACAGATACGCAGTATTTT
CAAAGGSGTDTQYF
>NA|TRBV9|TRBJ2-5|NA
TGTGCCAGCAGCGTAGTAGGAGGAGCCCAAGAGACCCAGTACTTC
CASSVVGGAQETQYF
>once|TRBV4-1|TRBJ1-2|TRBD1
TGCGCCAGCAGCCCCGGACAGGGGTTAGTCGATGGCTACACCTTC
CASSPGQGLVDGYTF
>NA|TRBV27|TRBJ2-7|NA
TGTGCCAGCAGTTTAACCCCGGGAGTAGGCTACGAGCAGTACTTC
CASSLTPGVGYEQYF
>NA|TRBV5-1|TRBJ2-5|NA
TGCGCCAGCAGCGGAACGAGGGGGGGCTACGAGACCCAGTACTTC
CASSGTRGGYETQYF
>NA|TRBV21-1|TRBJ1-1|NA
TGTGCCAGCAGCAAGGGGGACACCTCAAGGGAGACTGAAGCTTTCTTT
CASSKGDTSRETEAFF
>NA|TRBV5-6|TRBJ2-5|NA
TGTGCCAGCAGCTTTCACCAGGGGGGAGAGACCCAGTACTTC
CASSFHQGGETQYF
>NA|TRBV5-8|TRBJ1-2|TRBD1
TGTGCCAGCAGCCCACTACAGGGGTATGGCTACACCTTC
CASSPLQGYGYTF
>NA|TRBV19|TRBJ1-1|NA
TGTGCCAGTAGTATAGTTTCGGGGAGCACTGAAGCTTTCTTT
CASSIVSGSTEAFF
>NA|TRBV11-1|TRBJ2-3|NA
TGTGCCAGCAGCTTACCCGGGGGCACAGATACGCAGTATTTT
CASSLPGGTDTQYF
>NA|TRBV7-2|TRBJ2-7|TRBD1
TGTGCCAGCAGCCCCGGGACAGGGAGTTACGAGCAGTACTTC
CASSPGTGSYEQYF
>NA|TRBV28|TRBJ1-1|TRBD1
TGTGCCAGCAGTCTTTGGACAGGGTCAATGAACACTGAAGCTTTCTTT
CASSLWTGSMNTEAFF
>NA|TRBV6-1|TRBJ2-5|NA
TGTGCCAGCAGGGTACAGCCGTTTCAAGAGACCCAGTACTTC
CASRVQPFQETQYF
>NA|TRBV30|TRBJ1-2|NA
TGTGCCTGGAGGATAGGCGGCAGTAAGAAGCCTGGCTACACCTTC
CAWRIGGSKKPGYTF
>NA|TRBV10-1|TRBJ2-7|NA
TGCGCCAGCAGTGAGCTACTCACAGGCCACGAGCAGTACTTC
CASSELLTGHEQYF
>NA|TRBV28|TRBJ2-3|TRBD2
TGTGCCAGCAGTTCGAGCGGGAGGTTCCCAGATACGCAGTATTTT
CASSSSGRFPDTQYF
>NA|TRBV9|TRBJ2-2|NA
TGTGCCAGCAGCGTAGAGGGGAGAAGCACCGGGGAGCTGTTTTTT
CASSVEGRSTGELFF
>NA|TRBV18|TRBJ2-2|TRBD2
TGTGCCAGCTCACCACCCGGTCTAGCGGGCTCGAACACCGGGGAGCTGTTTTTT
CASSPPGLAGSNTGELFF
>few|TRBV6-5|TRBJ1-1|TRBD1
TGTGCCAGCAGACGCCCGGGACAGCCATCTGAAGCTTTCTTT
CASRRPGQPSEAFF
>NA|TRBV6-4|TRBJ2-3|NA
TGTGCCAGCAGTACGGGACAAAGCACAGATACGCAGTATTTT
CASSTGQSTDTQYF
>NA|TRBV7-9|TRBJ1-1|NA
TGTGCCAGCAGCGGGTCTAACACTGAAGCTTTCTTT
CASSGSNTEAFF
>NA|TRBV27|TRBJ1-2|TRBD1
TGTGCCAGCAGTTTCCGACAGGGCCTAGTTTCTAATGGCTACACCTTC
CASSFRQGLVSNGYTF
>NA|TRBV19|TRBJ2-1|NA
TGTGCCAGTAGTATTGAGCCTCGGACTTCTAAATTGAACAATGAGCAGTTCTTC
CASSIEPRTSKLNNEQFF
>NA|TRBV11-2|TRBJ2-3|TRBD2
TGTGCCAGCAGCTTAGCGGCGGGAGGGGGATTGACGCAGTATTTT
CASSLAAGGGLTQYF
>NA|TRBV6-5|TRBJ2-6|NA
TGTGCCAGCACTCTATGGGGTCCTGGGGCCAACGTCCTGACTTTC
CASTLWGPGANVLTF
>NA|TRBV7-9|TRBJ1-2|NA
TGTGCCAGCAGCCTCCTACAGGGTAACTATGGCTACACCTTC
CASSLLQGNYGYTF
>once|TRBV5-1|TRBJ2-5|TRBD1
TGCGCCAGCAGCCCCCTCGGGACAGTCCAAGAGACCCAGTACTTC
CASSPLGTVQETQYF
>NA|TRBV11-2|TRBJ2-5|TRBD1
TGTGCCAGCAGCTTATTGACAGGGTTGGAGACCCAGTACTTC
CASSLLTGLETQYF
>once|TRBV7-9|TRBJ2-3|NA
TGTGCCAGCAGCTTCCCGCAGTCTACGCAGTATTTT
CASSFPQSTQYF
>NA|TRBV7-8|TRBJ2-1|NA
TGTGCCAGCAGCTTAAGACGGTACTTGAACAATGAGCAGTTCTTC
CASSLRRYLNNEQFF
>NA|TRBV19|TRBJ2-1|NA
TGTGCCAGTAGTTCCGGACAGACATACAATGAGCAGTTCTTC
CASSSGQTYNEQFF
>NA|TRBV29-1|TRBJ1-1|TRBD1
TGCAGCGGGGGGGACAGGGGACGCGCTTTCTTT
CSGGDRGRAFF
>NA|TRBV6-5|TRBJ1-6|NA
TGTGCCAGCAGTTACACGGACGGCCTCTATAATTCACCCCTCCACTTT
CASSYTDGLYNSPLHF
>NA|TRBV9|TRBJ2-5|NA
TGTGCCAGCAGCGTAGAGGCAGGTAGCGAATCGACCCAGTACTTC
CASSVEAGSESTQYF
>NA|TRBV13|TRBJ2-3|TRBD2
TGTGCCAGCAGCTTAGAGGGCCTAGCGGGAGGTGGTGGCACAGATACGCAGTATTTT
CASSLEGLAGGGGTDTQYF
>few|TRBV2|TRBJ2-3|TRBD2
TGTGCCAGCAGGCCCGGGACTAGCGGATTCACAGATACGCAGTATTTT
CASRPGTSGFTDTQYF
>once|TRBV28|TRBJ1-3|TRBD1
TGTGCCAGCAGTCTTTGGACAGGGGGAGGAAACACCATATATTTT
CASSLWTGGGNTIYF
>NA|TRBV29-1|TRBJ2-5|NA
TGCAGCGTTGGGGGAACAGGGCTTGGAGAGACCCAGTACTTC
CSVGGTGLGETQYF
>NA|TRBV27|TRBJ1-4|NA
TGTGCCAGCAGTTTACAGGGGACTAATGAAAAACTGTTTTTT
CASSLQGTNEKLFF
>few|TRBV4-2|TRBJ1-5|TRBD1
TGTGCCAGCAGCCAAGCCATCGACAGGGGGATTCAGCCCCAGCATTTT
CASSQAIDRGIQPQHF
>once|TRBV6-5|TRBJ1-2|TRBD1
TGTGCCAGCAGTTACTCCGGGACAGGGAATCTCTATGGCTACACCTTC
CASSYSGTGNLYGYTF
>NA|TRBV5-6|TRBJ2-5|TRBD1
TGTGCCAGCAGCTGGACAGGGTCGGAGACCCAGTACTTC
CASSWTGSETQYF
>NA|TRBV9|TRBJ2-1|NA
TGTGCCAGCAGCCCGGGTGTGGATGAGCAGTTCTTC
CASSPGVDEQFF
>NA|TRBV27|TRBJ2-6|TRBD1
TGTGCCAGTAAGGACAGGCAAAGCTCTGGGGCCAACGTCCTGACTTTC
CASKDRQSSGANVLTF
>NA|TRBV7-2|TRBJ2-1|TRBD1
TGTGCCAGCAGCTCCGCAGGACAGGGGGCGGCGCAGTTCTTC
CASSSAGQGAAQFF
>NA|TRBV19|TRBJ1-4|NA
TGTGCCAGTAGTGTCGCAACTAATGAAAAACTGTTTTTT
CASSVATNEKLFF
>medium-sized|TRBV6-5|TRBJ2-7|TRBD2
TGTGCCAGCAGTTTCACCGGGACTAGTGACGAGCAGTACTTC
CASSFTGTSDEQYF